Each of the 12 T cell receptor beta chains below was sequenced from the same sample in a study of blood T cell repertoires in COVID-19. The protocol was immunoSEQ multiplex PCR, while the TCRdb copy is restricted to in-frame clones and leaves out a portion. The repertoire has about 40,000 clones, 70% to 85% of them found once; the top ten carry 24%. The sequenced sample consisted of peripheral blood. The source is a human donor with acute or convalescent COVID-19. The donor label of this sample is uncertain.

The CDR3 loop is CASSPNMGDYEQYF. The CDR3 nucleotides are TGTGCCAGCAGCCCCAACATGGGAGACTACGAGCAGTACTTC. V gene TRBV7-9 combines with J gene TRBJ2-7; TRBD2 is a possible D gene (5 bases). The CDR3 loop spans 14 amino acids. Germline V gene data show CDR1 as SEHNR and CDR2 as FQNEAQ (reference sequence). With 5 bases removed from V and 3 bases from J, the gap between germline ends came to 14 bases.

This clone was picked up a small number of times. V and J are TRBV12-5 and TRBJ1-5; D is unclear. Trimming shortened V by 2 bases and J by 0 bases, and 8 bases separated the two germline ends. The CDR3 runs to 15 residues. Germline loops: CDR1 LGHNT, CDR2 FRNRAP. The DNA for the CDR3 is TGTGCTAGTGGTTTGCCCGGGAATAGCAATCAGCCCCAGCATTTT. Protein product: CASGLPGNSNQPQHF.

The gene calls are TRBV9 and TRBJ1-1; possibly TRBD1 for D (6 bases). This CDR3 has 14 residues. V was trimmed by 3 bases and J by 4 bases, leaving 13 bases between them. Germline CDR1 SGDLS, CDR2 YYNGEE. CDR3 loop: CASSAGEAGTEAFF. CDR3 in DNA: TGTGCCAGCAGCGCAGGGGAAGCAGGCACTGAAGCTTTCTTT.

The chain employs TRBV30 and TRBJ2-7; TRBD1 aligns across 7 bases. The CDR3 is 15 amino acids. Looked up from germline, CDR1 is GTSNPN and CDR2 is SVGIG (reference sequence). V was clipped by 4 bases and J by 5 bases; unmatched bases: 14. The CDR3 is CAWNVLGQVNHEQYF. The CDR3 coding sequence is TGTGCCTGGAACGTCTTAGGACAGGTGAACCACGAGCAGTACTTC. Drawing the rest from reference TRBV30 and TRBJ2-7, the complete variable domain is SQTIHQWPATLVQPVGSPLSLECTVEGTSNPNLYWYRQAAGRGLQLLFYSVGIGQISSEVPQNLSASRPQDRQFILSSKKLLLSDSGFYLCAWNVLGQVNHEQYFGPGTRLTVT.

The chain employs TRBV19 and TRBJ2-7; perhaps TRBD1 as D (7 bases). Germline assignment: CDR1 LNHDA and CDR2 SQIVND (reference sequence). The CDR3 runs 12 residues. Trimming cost V 8 bases and J 5 bases, with 13 bases left between them. CDR3 in DNA: TGTGCCAGTCAGGGGGGCGGGCACGAGCAGTACTTC. This encodes CASQGGGHEQYF.

A few counts support this clone. CDR3 bases: TGTGCCAGCAGCCCGGACAGGGGCCCCTACAATGAGCAGTTCTTC. This codes for CASSPDRGPYNEQFF. The chain combines TRBV7-2 with TRBJ2-1; 9 bases map to TRBD1. CDR1 and CDR2 (germline): SGHTA, FQGNSA. V dropped 5 bases and J dropped 2; count of bases not matched to a gene: 4. This CDR3 is 15 amino acids long.

There are a few counts of this clone. This chain links TRBV3-1 (or the pseudogene TRBV3-2) with TRBJ1-2; D is perhaps TRBD1 (6 bases). This CDR3 comprises 15 residues. Germline lookup yields CDR1 LGHDT and CDR2 YNNKEL (reference sequence). Trimming stripped 8 bases from V and 4 bases from J, with 20 bases between. The CDR3 DNA reads as TGTGCCAGCGGACCACAGGGAGAAGGGGGCTATGGCTACACCTTC. This translates into CASGPQGEGGYGYTF.

The J gene is TRBJ1-3, the V gene TRBV5-6, with D unresolved. This CDR3 is 17 amino acids long. Trimming took off 4 bases at V and 0 bases at J, with 17 bases between the two ends. CDR1 is SGHDT and CDR2 is YYEEEE in the germline V gene. The CDR3 DNA reads as TGTGCCAGCAGCCCGGGTTTAAAGCCAACCTCTGGAAACACCATATATTTT. The encoded protein is CASSPGLKPTSGNTIYF.

Only a few counts were recorded for this clone. The genes are TRBV19 and TRBJ2-2, with a possible D match to TRBD2 (5 bases). The CDR3 consists of 11 residues. Germline V gives CDR1 LNHDA, CDR2 SQIVND (reference sequence). Trimming stripped 7 bases from V and 8 bases from J, with 8 bases between. The CDR3 DNA sequence: TGTGCCAGTACGACGGGAGGGGAGCTGTTTTTT. It translates to CASTTGGELFF.

The chain links TRBV3-1 (or the pseudogene TRBV3-2) to TRBJ1-2; 7 bases match TRBD1. Germline CDR1 is LGHDT and CDR2 is YNNKEL (reference sequence). With 4 bases clipped from V and 7 bases from J, the junction kept 12 bases outside the gene matches. This CDR3 comprises 15 residues. This CDR3 reads CASSLWDSPSVGYTF. For the CDR3, the DNA is TGTGCCAGCAGCCTATGGGACAGCCCTTCGGTTGGCTACACCTTC.

The chain has TRBV23-1 and TRBJ1-2, with 8 bases lining up with TRBD1. TRBV23-1 is placed among ORFs of uncertain function. There are 13 residues in the CDR3. V was clipped by 3 bases and J by 5 bases; unmatched bases: 2. The CDR3 reads CASSHRTGYGYTF. The CDR3 nucleotides are TGCGCCAGCAGTCATAGGACAGGGTATGGCTACACCTTC.

This clone turned up a few times. V usage is TRBV28 and J usage is TRBJ1-1; D not resolved. The CDR3 extends over 16 amino acids. The V gene's germline CDR1 is MDHEN and CDR2 SYDVKM. V was trimmed by 4 bases and J by 2 bases, leaving 17 bases between them. Written as DNA, the CDR3 is TGTGCCAGCAGTTCCGTAGCTATACGGGGAAACACTGAAGCTTTCTTT. This encodes CASSSVAIRGNTEAFF.